These 19 T cell receptor beta chains originate from one sample sequenced in a study of CD4 T cells in relation to SARS-CoV-2 and coronaviruses. The unexposed donors gave CD4+ T cells in about 2011-2018, prior to COVID-19. The cells were cultured for about ten days before CD4+ T cells were isolated. Their antigens are not known. Method: immunoSEQ multiplex PCR; TCRdb's copy keeps in-frame clones and lacks some. Of roughly 16,000 clones listed, 65% to 85% were seen once; the top ten hold around 9.1%. Sequenced input: CD4+ T cells from PBMCs, cultured in vitro. These receptor sequences come from a human donor in good health.

This sequence joins TRBV6-2 or TRBV6-3 and TRBJ1-2; the D gene is possibly TRBD1 (6 bases). V lost 6 bases and J 3 bases, leaving 14 bases between the germline ends. The CDR3 contains 14 residues. CDR1 is MNHEY and CDR2 is SVGEGT in the germline V gene. CDR3: CASSAGTGYYGYTF. Written as DNA, the CDR3 is TGTGCCAGCAGCGCTGGTACAGGGTACTATGGCTACACCTTC.

The CDR3 coding sequence is TGTGCCAGCAAAGGGGAGCGGGTGATGGCTGAAGCTTTCTTT. Translating it yields CASKGERVMAEAFF. J is TRBJ1-1 and V is TRBV27, with D maybe TRBD1 (5 bases). V was clipped by 7 bases and J by 6 bases, with 18 bases between them. Germline V CDR1 and CDR2: MNHEY, SMNVEV (reference sequence). The CDR3 is made up of 14 amino acids.

This clone was counted a few times. The CDR3 DNA is TGTGCCAGCAGGAGACAGGGTGGACAGCCCCAGCATTTT. Translating gives CASRRQGGQPQHF. The chain has TRBV12-3 or TRBV12-4 and TRBJ1-5; 7 nucleotides agree with TRBD1. Losses at the gene ends were 6 bases for V and 7 bases for J; bases not matched to a gene: 6. This CDR3 is built from 13 residues.

The rearrangement joins TRBV4-1 to TRBJ2-1; perhaps D is TRBD1 or TRBD2 (6 bases each). V lost 1 base, J lost 10 bases, and 20 bases lay in between. From germline, CDR1 is MGHRA and CDR2 YSYEKL. This CDR3 contains 16 residues. The CDR3 reads CASSQALIAEGGEQFF. CDR3 nucleotide sequence: TGCGCCAGCAGCCAAGCGCTGATAGCGGAGGGGGGCGAGCAGTTCTTC.

V is TRBV27 and J is TRBJ1-2; possibly TRBD1 for D (6 bases). Trimming shortened V by 3 bases and J by 8 bases, and 16 bases separated the two germline ends. This CDR3 comprises 14 residues. Germline assignment: CDR1 MNHEY and CDR2 SMNVEV (reference sequence). CDR3 in DNA: TGTGCCAGCAGTTTCGGAGGCAGGGGAGGCGGCTACACCTTC. Translating it yields CASSFGGRGGGYTF.

The V and J genes are TRBV12-5 and TRBJ2-3; 7 nucleotides line up with TRBD2. CDR3 size: 16 residues. From germline, CDR1 is LGHNT and CDR2 FRNRAP. Losses at the gene ends were 1 base for V and 1 base for J; bases not matched to a gene: 5. The CDR3 loop is CASGLGPGRGTDTQYF. The CDR3 DNA reads TGTGCTAGTGGTTTGGGTCCGGGGAGGGGCACAGATACGCAGTATTTT.

This chain uses TRBV5-1 with TRBJ2-1; perhaps TRBD2 as D (5 bases). The CDR3 extends over 14 amino acids. Germline values: CDR1 SGHRS, CDR2 YFSETQ. The ends were cut back, 0 bases at V and 5 bases at J, with 9 bases in the middle. CDR3 in DNA: TGCGCCAGCAGCTTGGTGGGAGACCACAATGAGCAGTTCTTC. Encoded protein: CASSLVGDHNEQFF. Using reference TRBV5-1 and TRBJ2-1 for the parts outside the CDR3, the full variable domain is KAGVTQTPRYLIKTRGQQVTLSCSPISGHRSVSWYQQTPGQGLQFLFEYFSETQRNKGNFPGRFSGRQFSNSRSEMNVSTLELGDSALYLCASSLVGDHNEQFFGPGTRLTVL.

The V call is TRBV7-3, the J call TRBJ2-3; TRBD2 matches at 11 bases. The CDR3 has 18 amino acids. Per the germline V gene, CDR1 is SGHTA and CDR2 is FQGTGA. Trimming removed 5 bases from V and 1 base from J; junction bases left unmatched: 11. The CDR3: CASSLHPTSGIGTDTQYF. In DNA, the CDR3 is TGTGCCAGCAGCCTCCACCCGACTAGCGGGATTGGCACAGATACGCAGTATTTT.

CDR3 in amino acids: CASSPLPDRTGNTIYF. DNA for the CDR3: TGTGCCAGCTCACCACTCCCGGACAGGACTGGAAACACCATATATTTT. V usage is TRBV18 and J usage is TRBJ1-3; 7 nucleotides align to TRBD1. CDR3 size: 16 residues. Unmatched junction bases numbered 5, after V lost 1 base and J lost 2 bases. Germline V gene data show CDR1 as KGHSH and CDR2 as LQKENI.

In its sample, this clone was seen a few times. The V call is TRBV4-1, the J call TRBJ1-4; D is unresolved. The CDR3 is made up of 13 amino acids. Germline V gene lookup returns CDR1 MGHRA and CDR2 YSYEKL. The V and J ends lost 2 bases and 7 bases respectively, with 8 bases between them. The CDR3, as DNA: TGCGCCAGCAGCCAAAGAGTGGTTGAAAAACTGTTTTTT. Its translation is CASSQRVVEKLFF.

This clone was seen just once. The rearrangement links TRBV27 to TRBJ1-2; 11 bases line up with TRBD1. CDR3 length: 13 amino acids. Germline CDR1 and CDR2: MNHEY and SMNVEV (reference sequence). V trimming: 5 bases; J trimming: 8 bases; junction bases outside the gene matches: 4. The CDR3 DNA is TGTGCCAGCAGTCCAAGGACAGGGGGCGGCTACACCTTC. Protein product: CASSPRTGGGYTF.

The chain carries TRBV7-3 and TRBJ2-2; the match to TRBD2 covers 8 bases. This CDR3 comprises 13 residues. V shed 11 bases, J shed 4 bases, and the junction held 6 bases outside the gene matches. The germline gives CDR1 SGHTA, CDR2 FQGTGA. The CDR3 nucleotides read TGTGCCTGCTCCGGGACTAGCACCGGGGAGCTGTTTTTT. Residues: CACSGTSTGELFF. The full variable domain, rest sourced from reference TRBV7-3 and TRBJ2-2, is GAGVSQTPSNKVTEKGKYVELRCDPISGHTALYWYRQSLGQGPEFLIYFQGTGAADDSGLPNDRFFAVRPEGSVSTLKIQRTERGDSAVYLCACSGTSTGELFFGEGSRLTVL.

The chain links TRBV30 to TRBJ1-5; D is perhaps TRBD1 (5 bases). The germline V and J ends were trimmed by 7 bases and 1 base, with 14 bases remaining between them. This CDR3 region has 14 residues. The germline V gene has CDR1 GTSNPN and CDR2 SVGIG (reference sequence). The CDR3 DNA sequence: TGTGCCTTCACTTCGGGGGAGAGCAATCAGCCCCAGCATTTT. This translates into CAFTSGESNQPQHF. The complete variable domain, with remaining parts taken from reference TRBV30 and TRBJ1-5, reads SQTIHQWPATLVQPVGSPLSLECTVEGTSNPNLYWYRQAAGRGLQLLFYSVGIGQISSEVPQNLSASRPQDRQFILSSKKLLLSDSGFYLCAFTSGESNQPQHFGDGTRLSIL.

The rearrangement links TRBV5-4 to TRBJ1-2; 8 bases line up with TRBD1. This CDR3 has 14 amino acids. V gave up 4 bases and J gave up 7 bases; unmatched junction bases: 9. In germline, CDR1 is SGHNT, CDR2 YYREEE (reference sequence). The CDR3 loop reads CASSPGQGLPGYTF. The DNA of the CDR3 is TGTGCCAGCAGCCCTGGACAGGGTTTGCCTGGCTACACCTTC.

This clone occurred a few times. Compared with germline, one end of the junction differs, possibly owing to a read error. This chain links TRBV7-6 with TRBJ2-7; D gene uncertain. Germline V lookup: CDR1 SGHVS, CDR2 FNYEAQ. This CDR3 comprises 13 residues. In DNA, the CDR3 is TGTGCCAGCAGCTCCGTAGGTGGATCCGCCACCTCCTTC. This codes for CASSSVGGSATSF.

V usage is TRBV30 and J usage is TRBJ1-6, with no clear D. The CDR3 is 13 residues long. Per the germline V gene, CDR1 is GTSNPN and CDR2 is SVGIG (reference sequence). V was shortened by 0 bases and J by 5 bases, with 5 bases between the two germline ends. The CDR3 bases are TGTGCCTGGAGTGTGATGGATAATTCACCCCTCCACTTT. As protein: CAWSVMDNSPLHF.

This chain uses TRBV24-1 with TRBJ1-2; 7 nucleotides agree with TRBD1. The V gene end was trimmed by 1 base and the J gene end by 7 bases; junction bases not matched to a gene: 2. The CDR3 loop spans 13 amino acids. Germline V CDR1 and CDR2: KGHDR, SFDVKD. Here the CDR3 reads CATSDFEGAGYTF. The DNA for the CDR3 is TGTGCCACCAGTGATTTCGAGGGGGCTGGCTACACCTTC.

The V gene is TRBV11-2, the J gene TRBJ2-7, with D uncertain. The CDR3 has 13 residues. Germline CDR1 SGHAT, CDR2 FQNNGV. V was clipped by 2 bases and J by 3 bases, with 8 bases between them. For the CDR3, the DNA is TGTGCCAGCAGCTTATTTCGGAGCTACGAGCAGTACTTC. Residues: CASSLFRSYEQYF.

The chain carries TRBV3-1 (or the pseudogene TRBV3-2) and TRBJ1-5; D is unclear. CDR3 length: 14 amino acids. The V end was cut by 1 base, the J end by 2 bases, with 6 bases between. Germline V gene lookup returns CDR1 LGHDT and CDR2 YNNKEL (reference sequence). In DNA form, the CDR3 reads TGTGCCAGCAGCCAAGCGTCAGGCAATCAGCCCCAGCATTTT. Translated, it gives CASSQASGNQPQHF.